A selection of T cell receptor beta chains follows, all from one sample in a study of cytomegalovirus exposure and HLA in healthy donors. Repertoires were generated with immunoSEQ multiplex PCR, while TCRdb's copy carries only in-frame clones and drops some. This table holds 35,000 to 50,000 clones. The sequenced sample consisted of PBMCs. The source is a young woman in good health and CMV-seropositive. CDR3s include the opening cysteine and the closing phenylalanine or tryptophan. The order of the fields is D gene, V gene, J gene, CDR3 protein, CDR3 DNA. The D gene is left open where the match is weak.

D: NA; V: TRBV27; J: TRBJ2-3; CDR3: CASSPHSTDTQYF; DNA: TGTGCCAGCAGTCCACATAGCACAGATACGCAGTATTTT
D: NA; V: TRBV19; J: TRBJ1-3; CDR3: CASSIEGGRGNTIYF; DNA: TGTGCCAGTAGTATAGAGGGGGGGCGTGGAAACACCATATATTTT
D: NA; V: TRBV18; J: TRBJ2-3; CDR3: CASSPNELSTDTQYF; DNA: TGTGCCAGCTCACCAAATGAACTATCCACAGATACGCAGTATTTT
D: TRBD1; V: TRBV18; J: TRBJ2-7; CDR3: CASSSETGSEQYF; DNA: TGTGCCAGCTCATCCGAGACAGGGAGCGAGCAGTACTTC
D: TRBD1; V: TRBV19; J: TRBJ1-5; CDR3: CASGGQGRWGSNQPQHF; DNA: TGTGCCAGTGGCGGACAGGGTCGATGGGGAAGCAATCAGCCCCAGCATTTT
D: TRBD2; V: TRBV14; J: TRBJ2-5; CDR3: CASSQGLGGGTQYF; DNA: TGTGCCAGCAGCCAGGGCCTCGGGGGGGGGACCCAGTACTTC
D: TRBD1; V: TRBV4-2; J: TRBJ1-4; CDR3: CASRRGRGNEKLFF; DNA: TGTGCCAGCCGCAGGGGGCGCGGTAATGAAAAACTGTTTTTT
D: NA; V: TRBV30; J: TRBJ2-5; CDR3: CAWSPSGETQYF; DNA: TGTGCCTGGAGTCCTTCGGGGGAGACCCAGTACTTC
D: NA; V: TRBV2; J: TRBJ1-3; CDR3: CASAPQVGAGNTIYF; DNA: TGTGCCAGCGCCCCACAGGTTGGGGCTGGAAACACCATATATTTT
D: TRBD1; V: TRBV5-1; J: TRBJ2-7; CDR3: CASSLAWDSYEQYF; DNA: TGCGCCAGCAGCTTGGCCTGGGACAGCTACGAGCAGTACTTC
D: TRBD2; V: TRBV5-1; J: TRBJ2-3; CDR3: CASSPVAGTTDTQYF; DNA: TGCGCCAGCAGCCCGGTAGCGGGCACCACAGATACGCAGTATTTT
D: TRBD2; V: TRBV6-5; J: TRBJ2-3; CDR3: CASSPRDYKDTQYF; DNA: TGTGCCAGCAGTCCCCGGGACTACAAAGATACGCAGTATTTT
D: NA; V: TRBV5-5; J: TRBJ2-7; CDR3: CASSLAGLIYEQYF; DNA: TGTGCCAGCAGCTTGGCCGGGTTGATCTACGAGCAGTACTTC
D: NA; V: TRBV5-1; J: TRBJ1-2; CDR3: CASSLTGAGYGYTF; DNA: TGCGCCAGCAGCTTGACCGGAGCTGGGTATGGCTACACCTTC
D: TRBD2; V: TRBV5-6; J: TRBJ2-1; CDR3: CASSRRLAGGNEQFF; DNA: TGTGCCAGCAGCCGGAGGTTAGCGGGGGGAAATGAGCAGTTCTTC
D: NA; V: TRBV5-6; J: TRBJ1-6; CDR3: CASSFRFQSDTLSRGPLHF; DNA: TGTGCCAGCAGCTTTCGGTTCCAATCGGACACACTCTCCCGGGGGCCCCTCCACTTT
D: NA; V: TRBV6-1; J: TRBJ2-4; CDR3: CASRQGTAKNIQYF; DNA: TGTGCCAGCAGACAGGGAACAGCCAAAAACATTCAGTACTTC
D: TRBD1; V: TRBV29-1; J: TRBJ2-7; CDR3: CSILKTGSYEQYF; DNA: TGCAGCATATTAAAGACAGGGTCCTACGAGCAGTACTTC
D: TRBD1; V: TRBV6-1; J: TRBJ1-6; CDR3: CASRPIQGVGSPLHF; DNA: TGTGCCAGCAGACCTATCCAGGGGGTCGGTTCACCCCTCCACTTT
D: NA; V: TRBV4-2; J: TRBJ1-6; CDR3: CASSQGEGNSPLHF; DNA: TGTGCCAGCAGCCAGGGGGAGGGGAATTCACCCCTCCACTTT
D: TRBD2; V: TRBV2; J: TRBJ2-1; CDR3: CASSVRRGANEQFF; DNA: TGTGCCAGCAGTGTGCGGCGGGGGGCAAATGAGCAGTTCTTC
D: NA; V: TRBV7-2; J: TRBJ2-5; CDR3: CASSPARAEETQYF; DNA: TGTGCCAGCAGCCCAGCCAGGGCCGAAGAGACCCAGTACTTC
D: NA; V: TRBV6-1; J: TRBJ1-2; CDR3: CASQTRGSAGYTF; DNA: TGTGCCAGTCAGACACGGGGGTCGGCTGGCTACACCTTC
D: TRBD2; V: TRBV11-3; J: TRBJ2-1; CDR3: CASSLERGNSYNEQFF; DNA: TGTGCCAGCAGCTTAGAGCGGGGGAACTCCTACAATGAGCAGTTCTTC
D: TRBD2; V: TRBV7-8; J: TRBJ2-3; CDR3: CASSLGQRGFTDTQYF; DNA: TGTGCCAGCAGCTTAGGCCAGCGGGGATTCACAGATACGCAGTATTTT
D: TRBD1; V: TRBV23-1; J: TRBJ2-7; CDR3: CASSQPTGDRAYEQYF; DNA: TGCGCCAGCAGTCAACCGACAGGGGACAGGGCCTACGAGCAGTACTTC
D: TRBD2; V: TRBV7-9; J: TRBJ2-2; CDR3: CASIVSAGMNTGELFF; DNA: TGTGCCAGCATCGTATCAGCGGGGATGAACACCGGGGAGCTGTTTTTT
D: NA; V: TRBV5-4; J: TRBJ2-5; CDR3: CASSFPGEKETQYF; DNA: TGTGCCAGCAGCTTTCCAGGGGAGAAAGAGACCCAGTACTTC
D: TRBD2; V: TRBV4-1; J: TRBJ2-1; CDR3: CASSQLTSGAGREQFF; DNA: TGCGCCAGCAGCCAATTGACTAGCGGGGCGGGGAGAGAGCAGTTCTTC
D: NA; V: TRBV11-2; J: TRBJ2-7; CDR3: CASSSGPTKDF; DNA: TGTGCCAGCAGCTCAGGGCCCACTAAGGACTTC
D: NA; V: TRBV2; J: TRBJ2-7; CDR3: CASSDGPSAYEQYF; DNA: TGTGCCAGCAGTGATGGCCCATCCGCCTACGAGCAGTACTTC
D: NA; V: TRBV2; J: TRBJ1-1; CDR3: CASTRATEAFF; DNA: TGTGCCAGCACGAGGGCCACTGAAGCTTTCTTT
D: NA; V: TRBV11-2; J: TRBJ1-2; CDR3: CASSLDLRVYGYTF; DNA: TGTGCCAGCAGCTTAGATTTACGAGTCTATGGCTACACCTTC
D: TRBD1; V: TRBV2; J: TRBJ2-7; CDR3: CASSGGDREVYEQYF; DNA: TGTGCCAGCAGTGGGGGGGACAGGGAGGTGTACGAGCAGTACTTC
D: NA; V: TRBV5-8; J: TRBJ1-1; CDR3: CASSLQHGWTEAFF; DNA: TGTGCCAGCAGCTTGCAGCACGGGTGGACTGAAGCTTTCTTT
D: TRBD2; V: TRBV28; J: TRBJ2-2; CDR3: CATGPGLAGGELFF; DNA: TGTGCCACCGGTCCGGGACTAGCGGGCGGGGAGCTGTTTTTT
D: NA; V: TRBV5-5; J: TRBJ1-6; CDR3: CASSLVSDSPLHF; DNA: TGTGCCAGCAGCTTGGTGTCGGATTCACCCCTCCACTTT
D: TRBD1; V: TRBV9; J: TRBJ1-1; CDR3: CASSVDPTGDTEAFF; DNA: TGTGCCAGCAGCGTAGACCCGACAGGGGACACTGAAGCTTTCTTT
D: NA; V: TRBV14; J: TRBJ2-7; CDR3: CASSPWASREQYF; DNA: TGTGCCAGCAGCCCCTGGGCCTCGCGCGAGCAGTACTTC
D: NA; V: TRBV5-4; J: TRBJ2-1; CDR3: CASSRTGSSYNEQFF; DNA: TGTGCCAGCAGCCGGACGGGGAGCTCCTACAATGAGCAGTTCTTC
D: NA; V: TRBV14; J: TRBJ2-7; CDR3: CASSQALIYEQYF; DNA: TGTGCCAGCAGCCAAGCTCTAATTTACGAGCAGTACTTC
D: TRBD1; V: TRBV2; J: TRBJ2-7; CDR3: CASRSGQGRSNEQYF; DNA: TGTGCCAGCAGGAGTGGACAGGGCCGAAGCAACGAGCAGTACTTC
D: TRBD2; V: TRBV11-3; J: TRBJ2-1; CDR3: CASRKGTSGDNEQFF; DNA: TGTGCCAGCAGGAAGGGGACTAGCGGGGACAATGAGCAGTTCTTC
D: TRBD2; V: TRBV7-2; J: TRBJ2-1; CDR3: CASSSGTSGYEQFF; DNA: TGTGCCAGCAGCTCCGGGACTAGCGGGTATGAGCAGTTCTTC
D: TRBD1; V: TRBV2; J: TRBJ1-1; CDR3: CASTRTGGHLNTEAFF; DNA: TGTGCCTCTACGAGGACAGGGGGCCACCTGAACACTGAAGCTTTCTTT
D: NA; V: TRBV13; J: TRBJ1-1; CDR3: CASSAPDTGTEAFF; DNA: TGTGCCAGCAGCGCCCCAGACACCGGCACTGAAGCTTTCTTT
D: TRBD1; V: TRBV2; J: TRBJ1-5; CDR3: CASSAQGQSSQPQHF; DNA: TGTGCCAGCAGTGCTCAGGGACAGTCAAGTCAGCCCCAGCATTTT
D: NA; V: TRBV29-1; J: TRBJ2-2; CDR3: CSVDDRTSGGELFF; DNA: TGCAGCGTTGACGACAGGACCTCGGGCGGGGAGCTGTTTTTT
D: NA; V: TRBV18; J: TRBJ2-5; CDR3: CASSRLGGRETQYF; DNA: TGTGCCAGCTCTCGGCTGGGGGGGCGAGAGACCCAGTACTTC
D: TRBD2; V: TRBV9; J: TRBJ2-1; CDR3: CASSGSGGTHEQFF; DNA: TGTGCCAGCAGTGGCTCGGGAGGGACCCATGAGCAGTTCTTC